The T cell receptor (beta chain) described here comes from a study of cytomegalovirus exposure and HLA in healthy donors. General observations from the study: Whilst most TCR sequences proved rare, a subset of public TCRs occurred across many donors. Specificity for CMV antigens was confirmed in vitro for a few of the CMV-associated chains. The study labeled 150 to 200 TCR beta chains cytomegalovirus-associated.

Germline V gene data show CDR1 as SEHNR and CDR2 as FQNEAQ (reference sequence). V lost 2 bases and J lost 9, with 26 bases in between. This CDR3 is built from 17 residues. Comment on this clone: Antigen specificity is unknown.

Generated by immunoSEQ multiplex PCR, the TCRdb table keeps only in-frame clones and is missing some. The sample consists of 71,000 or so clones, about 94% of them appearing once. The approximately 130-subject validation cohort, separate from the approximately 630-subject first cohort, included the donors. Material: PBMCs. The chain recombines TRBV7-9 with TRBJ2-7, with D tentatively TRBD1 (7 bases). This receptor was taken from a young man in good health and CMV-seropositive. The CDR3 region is CASSLPGGGGIMYRQYF. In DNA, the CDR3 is TGTGCCAGCAGCTTACCAGGGGGAGGAGGGATAATGTATCGGCAGTACTTC.